The 32 T cell receptor beta chains reported below all come from one sample, sequenced in a study of T-cell memory formation after mild COVID-19. One entry per CDR3 protein, called by TCRdb with MiXCR from the 5' RACE reads. The table shows under 700,000 distinct CDR3 sequences, with around 21% occurring only once. Sample: PBMCs or a T cell subset sorted from them (not recorded which). These receptors all stem from an adult woman who had mild COVID-19 (a few samples of this study predate the infection). Cell type and time point are not known.

V gene TRBV4-1 combines with J gene TRBJ2-2; the D is unclear. V was cut by 0 bases and J by 2 bases, with 13 bases left in between. CDR1 and CDR2 (germline): MGHRA, YSYEKL. The CDR3 covers 17 residues. CDR3 DNA sequence: TGCGCCAGCAGCCAAGATCCGGGTTCCTTCAACACCGGGGAGCTGTTTTTT. Protein product: CASSQDPGSFNTGELFF.

The rearrangement joins TRBV6-6 to TRBJ1-4; D not certain. The CDR3 contains 12 residues. CDR1 and CDR2 from the germline V gene are MNHNY and SVGAGI (reference sequence). Trimming removed 10 bases at V and 7 bases at J, with 13 bases between. CDR3 coding DNA: TGTGCCACCTCATCTCGAGGTGAAAAACTGTTTTTT. It codes for CATSSRGEKLFF.

The chain joins TRBV7-8 to TRBJ1-5; tentative D call: TRBD1 (6 bases). The V end lost 1 base, the J end lost 2 bases, and 9 bases lay between the germline ends. Germline CDR1 is SGHVS and CDR2 is FQNEAQ. This CDR3 has 15 residues. CDR3 in amino acids: CASSLEAGGNQPQHF. The CDR3 DNA follows: TGTGCCAGCAGCTTAGAGGCAGGGGGCAATCAGCCCCAGCATTTT.

The CDR3 here is CASSPDRGGSLRTDTQYF. In DNA, the CDR3 is TGTGCCAGCAGCCCGGACAGGGGAGGCTCCCTACGCACAGATACGCAGTATTTT. This chain links TRBV7-9 with TRBJ2-3, with TRBD1 matching 9 bases. Trimming removed 5 bases from V and 1 base from J; junction bases left unmatched: 13. Per germline, CDR1 SEHNR and CDR2 FQNEAQ (reference sequence). The CDR3 length is 18 residues.

This clonotype has more than one count but fewer than ten. The chain joins TRBV7-2 to TRBJ1-2; D not certain. The germline V gene encodes CDR1 SGHTA and CDR2 FQGNSA. Trimming removed 4 bases at V and 6 bases at J, with 6 bases between. CDR3 size: 11 residues. The CDR3 nucleotides read TGTGCCAGCAGCTACACACATGGCTACACCTTC. This encodes CASSYTHGYTF.

This clonotype is termed medium-sized. The chain couples TRBV5-1 to TRBJ1-1; perhaps TRBD1 as D (5 bases). The V end lost 1 base, the J end lost 1 base, and 8 bases lay between the germline ends. Germline V gives CDR1 SGHRS, CDR2 YFSETQ. The CDR3 extends over 14 amino acids. CDR3 sequence (DNA): TGCGCCAGCAGCTTGTGGCAGGGGAACACTGAAGCTTTCTTT. Translation gives CASSLWQGNTEAFF.

The CDR3 sequence is CASSLGTSEYNEQFF. The DNA of the CDR3 is TGTGCCAGCAGCCTCGGGACTAGCGAATACAATGAGCAGTTCTTC. The genes are TRBV7-2 and TRBJ2-1; 10 nucleotides agree with TRBD2. The CDR3 totals 15 residues. With 5 bases clipped from V and 4 bases from J, the junction kept 5 bases outside the gene matches. Germline V gives CDR1 SGHTA, CDR2 FQGNSA.

In its sample, this clonotype was seen a few times. J is TRBJ1-5 and V is TRBV5-6, with D unresolved. V shed 5 bases and J shed 6 bases, with 6 bases lying between them. Germline V gives CDR1 SGHDT, CDR2 YYEEEE. The CDR3 covers 11 residues. Written as DNA, the CDR3 is TGTGCCAGCAGGGGGATTCAGCCCCAGCATTTT. It yields the protein CASRGIQPQHF.

The chain links TRBV6-5 to TRBJ2-6; D is perhaps TRBD2 (5 bases). Germline V gives CDR1 MNHEY, CDR2 SVGAGI. With 6 bases removed from V and 4 bases from J, the gap between germline ends came to 16 bases. The CDR3 runs to 16 residues. This chain's CDR3 is CASRARSDSGANVLTF. For the CDR3, the DNA is TGTGCCAGCAGGGCACGTAGCGATTCGGGGGCCAACGTCCTGACTTTC.

Only a few counts were recorded for this clonotype. The V call is TRBV30, the J call TRBJ2-7, with D unclear. V was shortened by 1 base and J by 6 bases, with 10 bases between the two germline ends. This CDR3 region has 12 residues. In germline, CDR1 is GTSNPN, CDR2 SVGIG (reference sequence). The CDR3 DNA reads TGTGCCTGGAGTGCCAACTGGGCCGAGCAGTACTTC. As protein: CAWSANWAEQYF.

The V and J genes are TRBV27 and TRBJ2-5, with D perhaps TRBD2 (5 bases). This CDR3 region has 16 residues. Germline loops: CDR1 MNHEY, CDR2 SMNVEV (reference sequence). V lost 2 bases, J lost 3 bases, and 16 bases lay in between. In nucleotides, the CDR3 is TGTGCCAGCAGTTTAAGAGGGTGGGCAGCGAAAGAGACCCAGTACTTC. Protein product: CASSLRGWAAKETQYF.

This clonotype has more than one count but fewer than ten. The chain has TRBV6-5 and TRBJ1-1; D may be TRBD1 (5 bases). The CDR3 contains 15 residues. The V end lost 8 bases, the J end lost 7 bases, and 23 bases lay between the germline ends. The germline gives CDR1 MNHEY, CDR2 SVGAGI. The DNA for the CDR3 is TGTGCCAGCCGCGAGAGAGGGGCGGGAAGAGGTGAAGCTTTCTTT. This gives the protein CASRERGAGRGEAFF.

This clonotype was seen only a few times. This rearrangement joins TRBV7-2 to TRBJ2-5; 14 bases agree with TRBD2. Trimming at V came to 6 bases and at J to 5 bases, leaving 11 bases not matched to a gene. This CDR3 has 17 amino acids. Per the germline V gene, CDR1 is SGHTA and CDR2 is FQGNSA. The CDR3 is CASRSHGLAGGQETQYF. CDR3 bases: TGTGCCAGCAGATCCCACGGACTAGCGGGGGGACAGGAGACCCAGTACTTC.

The rearrangement uses TRBV4-2 and TRBJ2-1; D is uncertain. Trimming cost V 0 bases and J 8 bases, with 8 bases left between them. There are 13 residues in the CDR3. Germline V gene lookup returns CDR1 LGHNA and CDR2 YNFKEQ. The CDR3 DNA is TGTGCCAGCAGCCAAGAGGTCTGGGATGAGCAGTTCTTC. This sequence encodes CASSQEVWDEQFF.

This clonotype has a handful of counts. CDR3 loop: CASSPKDPITTDTQYF. The CDR3 DNA follows: TGTGCCAGCTCACCTAAAGACCCAATTACCACAGATACGCAGTATTTT. V is TRBV18 and J is TRBJ2-3; D unclear. Germline CDR1 is KGHSH and CDR2 is LQKENI. CDR3 length: 16 residues. With 3 bases removed from V and 2 bases from J, the gap between germline ends came to 15 bases.

This clonotype was observed many times. The V gene is TRBV3-1, the J gene TRBJ2-7; no definite D call. The V gene's germline CDR1 is LGHDT and CDR2 YNNKEL (reference sequence). The CDR3 spans 11 residues. With 5 bases removed from V and 7 bases from J, the gap between germline ends came to 9 bases. CDR3 protein: CASSGLGEQYF. In DNA, the CDR3 is TGTGCCAGCAGCGGCCTCGGAGAGCAGTACTTC.

The chain combines TRBV4-3 with TRBJ2-1, with 8 bases identical to TRBD2. Germline V CDR1 and CDR2: LGHNA, YSLEER. With 2 bases clipped from V and 6 bases from J, the junction kept 12 bases outside the gene matches. The CDR3 sequence is 17 residues long. The CDR3 bases are TGCGCCAGCAGCCAATCCCAGACTAGCGAGAAATCCAATGAGCAGTTCTTC. Protein: CASSQSQTSEKSNEQFF.

This clonotype was counted at least ten times. The chain employs TRBV7-6 and TRBJ2-7, with no clear D. The CDR3 is made up of 13 amino acids. The V end lost 1 base, the J end lost 3 bases, and 7 bases lay between the germline ends. The germline CDR1 and CDR2 sequences are SGHVS and FNYEAQ. This chain's CDR3 is CASSLVEDYEQYF. In DNA, the CDR3 is TGTGCCAGCAGCTTAGTTGAGGACTACGAGCAGTACTTC.

V gene TRBV4-1 combines with J gene TRBJ1-1, with 10 bases aligning to TRBD1. V lost 2 bases to trimming and J lost 7 bases; unmatched junction nucleotides: 7. CDR1 and CDR2 (germline): MGHRA, YSYEKL. The CDR3 spans 15 residues. DNA for the CDR3: TGCGCCAGCAGCCAACGCGACAGGGGGCTCGATGAAGCTTTCTTT. Translated, it gives CASSQRDRGLDEAFF.

This chain links TRBV4-3 with TRBJ2-5; tentative D call: TRBD2 (6 bases). The CDR3 loop spans 14 amino acids. The germline V gene encodes CDR1 LGHNA and CDR2 YSLEER. Deletions cut 2 bases from V and 5 bases from J, with 12 bases between. This CDR3 reads CASSQSSVVETQYF. CDR3 nucleotide sequence: TGCGCCAGCAGCCAATCTAGCGTAGTCGAGACCCAGTACTTC.

CDR3 in DNA: TGTGCCAGCAGTGAATCTCTGGGCGAGCAGTACTTC. It codes for CASSESLGEQYF. The rearrangement uses TRBV2 and TRBJ2-7; D uncertain. Trimming pared 2 bases from V and 6 bases from J, leaving 8 bases between. The CDR3 runs to 12 residues. Germline lookup yields CDR1 SNHLY and CDR2 FYNNEI.

This clonotype was seen a handful of times. V is TRBV10-3 and J is TRBJ2-1; D unresolved. Trimming stripped 3 bases from V and 7 bases from J, with 13 bases between. The CDR3 covers 14 residues. Germline values: CDR1 ENHRY, CDR2 SYGVKD. CDR3 sequence (DNA): TGTGCCATCAGTGATCCCCCCTCGGAGAATGAGCAGTTCTTC. Translating it yields CAISDPPSENEQFF.

This sequence joins TRBV5-1 and TRBJ2-1; D is unresolved. Germline CDR1 reads SGHRS; CDR2 reads YFSETQ. Trimming removed 4 bases at V and 0 bases at J, with 20 bases between. The CDR3 totals 18 residues. CDR3 DNA: TGCGCCAGCAGCCCCCGGGCCACTATATCGAGCTCCTACAATGAGCAGTTCTTC. Amino acids: CASSPRATISSSYNEQFF.

This clonotype was observed a few times. The chain has TRBV11-3 and TRBJ2-3; D may be TRBD1 or TRBD2 (6 bases each). The CDR3 runs to 15 residues. Germline V gene lookup returns CDR1 SGHNT and CDR2 YENEEA. Trimming stripped 3 bases from V and 4 bases from J, with 14 bases between. CDR3 DNA: TGTGCCAGCAGCTTCGGGGGCGTCCTGCCAGATACGCAGTATTTT. Translating it yields CASSFGGVLPDTQYF.

This clonotype was recorded at least ten times. CDR3 nucleotides: TGCAGCGTTACTCGGGGGGCCGGGGAGCTGTTTTTT. Translation gives CSVTRGAGELFF. J is TRBJ2-2 and V is TRBV29-1, with 7 bases fitting TRBD2. This CDR3 contains 12 residues. J lost 6 bases, V lost 5 bases, and 3 bases had no gene match. CDR1 is SQVTM and CDR2 is ANQGSEA in the germline V gene.

The sample holds many counts of this clonotype. The rearrangement links TRBV12-3 or TRBV12-4 to TRBJ2-2, with D possibly matching TRBD1 (5 bases). The CDR3 consists of 13 residues. V gave up 1 base and J gave up 7 bases, with 7 bases separating them. This CDR3 is CASSLGRGGELFF. DNA for the CDR3: TGTGCCAGCAGTTTAGGAAGGGGCGGGGAGCTGTTTTTT.

The chain carries TRBV5-1 and TRBJ2-7; TRBD2 aligns across 9 bases. CDR1 SGHRS and CDR2 YFSETQ come from the germline V gene. This CDR3 has 15 residues. Trimming took 0 bases from V and 4 from J; bases not matched to a gene: 5. The CDR3 region has the DNA TGCGCCAGCAGCTTGGCCGCGGGAGGGGAATACGAGCAGTACTTC. Translation gives CASSLAAGGEYEQYF.

This clonotype was seen many times. The V call is TRBV7-3, the J call TRBJ2-3, with TRBD2 matching over 13 bases. The germline V gene encodes CDR1 SGHTA and CDR2 FQGTGA. The length of the CDR3 is 16 residues. After removal of 5 bases from V and 1 base from J, the junction contained 3 bases not matched to a gene. DNA of the CDR3: TGTGCCAGCAGCCCTGGGACTAGCGGGGGCACAGATACGCAGTATTTT. Translating gives CASSPGTSGGTDTQYF.

This clonotype was seen a few times. The chain joins TRBV6-6 to TRBJ2-2; D is undetermined. Germline V gives CDR1 MNHNY, CDR2 SVGAGI (reference sequence). V was pared by 2 bases and J by 4 bases, with 5 bases between. This CDR3 is built from 13 residues. Written as DNA, the CDR3 is TGTGCCAGCAGTTACCAGGCCACCGGGGAGCTGTTTTTT. It codes for CASSYQATGELFF.

In this sample, this clonotype turned up a few times. The V call is TRBV29-1, the J call TRBJ2-3; 7 nucleotides align to TRBD1. Germline assignment: CDR1 SQVTM and CDR2 ANQGSEA. The CDR3 is 13 residues long. Trimming at V came to 7 bases and at J to 2 bases, leaving 6 bases not matched to a gene. DNA for the CDR3: TGCAGCGCCGGGGACAGCTACACAGATACGCAGTATTTT. Amino acid sequence: CSAGDSYTDTQYF.

V is TRBV15 and J is TRBJ1-2, with a tentative D call TRBD1 (5 bases). CDR3 length equals 15 residues. The germline V gene has CDR1 LNHNV and CDR2 YYDKDF (reference sequence). Trimming left V 0 bases short and J 2 bases short, with 10 bases between. CDR3 DNA: TGTGCCACCAGCAGAGAAAGGGGAGACAACTATGGCTACACCTTC. It is translated as CATSRERGDNYGYTF.

This clonotype came up many times. V and J are TRBV27 and TRBJ2-7; no clear D gene. Germline CDR1 and CDR2: MNHEY and SMNVEV (reference sequence). The CDR3 is 11 amino acids. The V end lost 8 bases, the J end lost 1 base, and 6 bases lay between the germline ends. The DNA of the CDR3 is TGTGCCAGCGGGCAATCCTACGAGCAGTACTTC. The encoded protein is CASGQSYEQYF.